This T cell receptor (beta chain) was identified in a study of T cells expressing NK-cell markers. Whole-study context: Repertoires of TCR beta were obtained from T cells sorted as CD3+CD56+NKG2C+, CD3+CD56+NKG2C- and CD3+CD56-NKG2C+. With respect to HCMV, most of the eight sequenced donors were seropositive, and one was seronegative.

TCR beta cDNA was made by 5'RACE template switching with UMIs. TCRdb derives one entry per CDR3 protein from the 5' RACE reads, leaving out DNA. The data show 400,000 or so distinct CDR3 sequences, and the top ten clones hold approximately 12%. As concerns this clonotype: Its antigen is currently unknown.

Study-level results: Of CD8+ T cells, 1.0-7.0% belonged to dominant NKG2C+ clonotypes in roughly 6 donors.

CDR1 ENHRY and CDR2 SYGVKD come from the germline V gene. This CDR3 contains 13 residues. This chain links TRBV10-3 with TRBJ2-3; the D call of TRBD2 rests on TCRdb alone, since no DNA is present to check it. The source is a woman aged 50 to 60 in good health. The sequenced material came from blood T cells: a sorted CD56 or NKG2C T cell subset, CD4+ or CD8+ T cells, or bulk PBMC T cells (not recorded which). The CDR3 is CAIRGGSADTQYF.